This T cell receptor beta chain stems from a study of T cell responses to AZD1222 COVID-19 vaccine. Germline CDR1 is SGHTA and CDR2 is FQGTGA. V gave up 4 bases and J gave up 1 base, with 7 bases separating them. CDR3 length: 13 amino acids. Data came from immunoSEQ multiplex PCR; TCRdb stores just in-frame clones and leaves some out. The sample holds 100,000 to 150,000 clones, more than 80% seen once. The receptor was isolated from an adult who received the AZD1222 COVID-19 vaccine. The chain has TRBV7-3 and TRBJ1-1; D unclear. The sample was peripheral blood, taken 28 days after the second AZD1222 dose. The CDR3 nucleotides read TGTGCCAGCAGCTCAATACGGAACACTGAAGCTTTCTTT. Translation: CASSSIRNTEAFF.